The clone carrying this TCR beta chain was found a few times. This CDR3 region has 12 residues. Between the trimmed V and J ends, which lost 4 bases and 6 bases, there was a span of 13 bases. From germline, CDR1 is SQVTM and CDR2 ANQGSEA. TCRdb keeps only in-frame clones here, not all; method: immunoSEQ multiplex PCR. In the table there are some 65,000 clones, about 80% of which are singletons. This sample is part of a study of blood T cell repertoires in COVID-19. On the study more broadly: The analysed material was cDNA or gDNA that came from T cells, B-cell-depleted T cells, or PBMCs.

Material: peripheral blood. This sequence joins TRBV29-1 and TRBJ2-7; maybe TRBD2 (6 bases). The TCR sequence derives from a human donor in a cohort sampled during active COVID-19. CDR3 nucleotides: TGCAGCGTTGTACCGGGAGTCGGCGAGCAGTACTTC. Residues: CSVVPGVGEQYF.